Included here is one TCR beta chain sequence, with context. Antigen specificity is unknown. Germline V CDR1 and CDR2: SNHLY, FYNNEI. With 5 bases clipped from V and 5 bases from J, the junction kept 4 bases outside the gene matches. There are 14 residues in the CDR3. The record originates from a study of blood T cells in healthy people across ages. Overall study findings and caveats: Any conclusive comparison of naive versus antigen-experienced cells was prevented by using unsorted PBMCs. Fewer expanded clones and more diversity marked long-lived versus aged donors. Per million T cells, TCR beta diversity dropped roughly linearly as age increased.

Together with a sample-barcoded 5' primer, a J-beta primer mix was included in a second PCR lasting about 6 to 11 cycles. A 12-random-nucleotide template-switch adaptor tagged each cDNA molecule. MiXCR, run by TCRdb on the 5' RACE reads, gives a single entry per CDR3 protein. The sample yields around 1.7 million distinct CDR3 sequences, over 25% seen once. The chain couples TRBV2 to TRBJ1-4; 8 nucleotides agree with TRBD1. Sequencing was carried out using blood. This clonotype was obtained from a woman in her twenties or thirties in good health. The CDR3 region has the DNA TGTGCCAGCAGTTGGACAGGGAGGAATGAAAAACTGTTTTTT. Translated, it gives CASSWTGRNEKLFF.